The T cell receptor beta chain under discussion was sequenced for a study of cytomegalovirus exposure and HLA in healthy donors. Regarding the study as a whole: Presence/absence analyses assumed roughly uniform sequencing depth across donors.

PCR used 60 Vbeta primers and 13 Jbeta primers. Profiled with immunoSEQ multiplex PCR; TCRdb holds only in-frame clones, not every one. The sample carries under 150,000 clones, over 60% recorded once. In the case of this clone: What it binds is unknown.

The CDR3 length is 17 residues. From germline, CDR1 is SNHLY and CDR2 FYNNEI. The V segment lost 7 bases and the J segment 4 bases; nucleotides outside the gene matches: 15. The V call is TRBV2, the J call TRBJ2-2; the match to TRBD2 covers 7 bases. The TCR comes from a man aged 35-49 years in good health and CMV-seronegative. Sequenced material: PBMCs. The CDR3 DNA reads TGTGCCAGCACCCTGTCCCGGATGGGGAGGGTCACCGGGGAGCTGTTTTTT. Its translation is CASTLSRMGRVTGELFF.